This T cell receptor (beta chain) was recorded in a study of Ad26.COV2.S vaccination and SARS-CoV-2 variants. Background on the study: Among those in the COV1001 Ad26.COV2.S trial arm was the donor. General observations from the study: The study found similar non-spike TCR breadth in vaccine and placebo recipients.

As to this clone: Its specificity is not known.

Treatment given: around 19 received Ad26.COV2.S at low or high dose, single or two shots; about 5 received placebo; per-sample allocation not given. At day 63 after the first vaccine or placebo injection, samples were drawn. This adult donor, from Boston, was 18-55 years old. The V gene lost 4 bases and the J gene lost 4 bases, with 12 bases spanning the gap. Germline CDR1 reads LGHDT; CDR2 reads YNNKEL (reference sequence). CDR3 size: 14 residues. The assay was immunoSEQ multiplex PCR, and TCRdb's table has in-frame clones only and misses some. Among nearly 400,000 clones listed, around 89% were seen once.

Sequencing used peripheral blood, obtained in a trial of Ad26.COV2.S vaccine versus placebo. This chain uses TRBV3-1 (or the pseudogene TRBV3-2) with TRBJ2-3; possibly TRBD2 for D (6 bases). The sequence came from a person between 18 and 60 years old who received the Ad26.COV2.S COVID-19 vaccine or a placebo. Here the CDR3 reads CASSPRENSDTQYF. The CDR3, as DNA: TGTGCCAGCAGCCCCCGGGAGAACTCAGATACGCAGTATTTT.